Below, 7 T cell receptor beta chains from the same sample are listed, as sequenced in a study of radiotherapy plus CTLA-4 blockade in lung cancer. TCRdb's table, derived via immunoSEQ multiplex PCR, lists solely in-frame clones and lacks some. The table includes roughly 110,000 clones, 70% to 85% detected once. This specimen was peripheral blood, taken from a patient treated with radiotherapy plus ipilimumab. Receptors were obtained from a human donor with non-small cell lung cancer that progressed on radiotherapy plus ipilimumab. Some clones in this sample may be carry-over from other donors' samples.

In nucleotides, the CDR3 is TGCGCCAGCAGTGTTGCAGGGGGCAATCAGCCCCAGCATTTT. It specifies CASSVAGGNQPQHF. This chain links TRBV5-1 with TRBJ1-5, with D perhaps TRBD1 (6 bases). The CDR3 consists of 14 residues. With 5 bases removed from V and 2 bases from J, the gap between germline ends came to 11 bases. CDR1 is SGHRS, CDR2 YFSETQ, per germline.

This rearrangement joins TRBV18 to TRBJ2-6; 9 positions agree with TRBD1. Germline CDR1 KGHSH, CDR2 LQKENI. The CDR3 totals 17 residues. V was clipped by 3 bases and J by 0 bases; unmatched bases: 3. CDR3 nucleotides: TGTGCCAGCTCACCCGGGACAGGGAACTCTGGGGCCAACGTCCTGACTTTC. Translated: CASSPGTGNSGANVLTF.

The rearrangement uses TRBV12-5 and TRBJ1-2; TRBD1 might be the D (5 bases). The CDR3 has 14 amino acids. Trimming removed 2 bases from V and 7 bases from J, with 14 bases in between. Per germline, CDR1 LGHNT and CDR2 FRNRAP. The CDR3 sequence is CASGLWGGSSGYTF. DNA of the CDR3: TGTGCTAGTGGTTTGTGGGGGGGATCGAGTGGCTACACCTTC.

The chain has TRBV19 and TRBJ2-2, with D possibly TRBD1 on 6 matching bases. This CDR3 has 14 amino acids. V was trimmed by 10 bases and J by 4 bases, leaving 16 bases between them. The germline V gene has CDR1 LNHDA and CDR2 SQIVND (reference sequence). This chain's CDR3 is CAIQGSLLTGELFF. As DNA, the CDR3 is TGTGCCATACAGGGATCTCTTCTCACCGGGGAGCTGTTTTTT.

This clone has at least ten counts. This sequence joins TRBV6-6 and TRBJ1-3; the D is unclear. V gave up 4 bases and J gave up 3 bases, with 7 bases separating them. The CDR3 is 13 residues long. CDR1 and CDR2 (germline): MNHNY, SVGAGI (reference sequence). This CDR3 reads CASSSWGGNTIYF. CDR3 nucleotides: TGTGCCAGCAGTTCTTGGGGTGGAAACACCATATATTTT.

This clone came up once. The chain is built from TRBV18 and TRBJ2-2, with no clear D. Between the trimmed V and J ends, which lost 0 bases and 9 bases, there was a span of 14 bases. This CDR3 has 15 residues. Germline V lookup: CDR1 KGHSH, CDR2 LQKENI. CDR3 protein: CASSPPQTGYRELFF. CDR3 nucleotides: TGTGCCAGCTCACCACCCCAGACCGGATATCGGGAGCTGTTTTTT.

V and J are TRBV29-1 and TRBJ2-3; TRBD2 matches 8 bases. This CDR3 region has 14 residues. With 5 bases clipped from V and 3 bases from J, the junction kept 7 bases outside the gene matches. Germline V gene sequence: CDR1 SQVTM, CDR2 ANQGSEA. In DNA form, the CDR3 reads TGCAGCGTTCACTCAAGCGGGGGAACAGATACGCAGTATTTT. Protein product: CSVHSSGGTDTQYF.